Following are 15 T cell receptor beta chains from one sample sequenced in a study of CD8+CD57+ T cells in acquired aplastic anemia. Only patients with CD8+CD57+ cell expansion on flow cytometry were chosen for sequencing. Investigators profiled TCR beta VDJ and CDR3 from genomic DNA template. TCRdb reprocessed the reads via MiXCR and lists one record per CDR3 protein. The sample comprises around 200,000 distinct CDR3 sequences, roughly half of which are singletons, and around 2% rests with the top ten. Sequenced material: sorted CD4+, CD8+, or CD8+CD57+ T cells (not recorded which) from PBMCs. The source is a human donor with aplastic anemia.

This clonotype appeared many times. This chain connects TRBV29-1 to TRBJ2-7; 9 bases line up with TRBD1. Germline CDR1 and CDR2: SQVTM and ANQGSEA. V shed 1 base and J 3 bases; nucleotides not matched to a gene: 7. This CDR3 region has 15 residues. The CDR3 DNA sequence: TGCAGCGTTGAAGCCGGGACAGGGAACGGCTACGAGCAGTACTTC. This gives the protein CSVEAGTGNGYEQYF.

This clonotype came up a few times. This chain joins TRBV10-3 and TRBJ2-1; 10 bases match TRBD2. V shed 6 bases and J 8 bases; nucleotides not matched to a gene: 4. CDR3 length equals 13 residues. Germline loops: CDR1 ENHRY, CDR2 SYGVKD. CDR3 sequence: CAIRGLAEDEQFF. The CDR3 DNA follows: TGTGCCATCAGAGGACTAGCGGAGGATGAGCAGTTCTTC.

The CDR3 is CASSHGRGSETQYF. The CDR3 coding sequence is TGTGCCAGCAGCCACGGACGGGGATCAGAGACCCAGTACTTC. The J gene is TRBJ2-5, the V gene TRBV11-3, with D tentatively TRBD2 (5 bases). Looked up from germline, CDR1 is SGHNT and CDR2 is YENEEA. Trimming left V 5 bases short and J 4 bases short, with 14 bases between. There are 14 residues in the CDR3.

This clonotype has just a few counts. This sequence may be a read error, since a much larger clone differs from it by one base. V usage is TRBV12-3 or TRBV12-4 and J usage is TRBJ1-2; 8 nucleotides align to TRBD1. The trim removed 1 base at V and 6 bases at J, leaving 1 base unmatched. CDR3 length: 13 amino acids. In DNA, the CDR3 is TGTGCCAGCAGTTTAGGCAGGGGGCATGGCTACACCTTC. It is translated as CASSLGRGHGYTF.

The rearrangement joins TRBV20-1 to TRBJ2-7; 13 nucleotides match TRBD2. The germline V gene encodes CDR1 DFQATT and CDR2 SNEGSKA (reference sequence). Trimming removed 1 base from V and 7 bases from J; junction bases left unmatched: 4. The CDR3 length is 14 residues. The CDR3 DNA follows: TGCAGTGCTAGAGGACTAGCGGGGGGCTGGGAGCAGTACTTC. Translation: CSARGLAGGWEQYF.

This clonotype was detected ten times or more. The genes are TRBV19 and TRBJ1-6, with D possibly being TRBD1 (6 bases). CDR1 and CDR2 (germline): LNHDA, SQIVND (reference sequence). Trimming shortened V by 3 bases and J by 7 bases, and 13 bases separated the two germline ends. The CDR3 has 15 residues. In nucleotides, the CDR3 is TGTGCCAGTAGTATCGGACAGTCGGAAAATTCACCCCTCCACTTT. Translating it yields CASSIGQSENSPLHF.

The rearrangement uses TRBV24-1 and TRBJ2-7; D is ambiguous. Germline V gene data show CDR1 as KGHDR and CDR2 as SFDVKD. V dropped 0 bases and J dropped 2 bases, with 13 bases sitting between them. The length of the CDR3 is 16 residues. CDR3 DNA sequence: TGTGCCACCAGTGATTTGAAATCCGACAAGCCCTACGAGCAGTACTTC. Translation gives CATSDLKSDKPYEQYF.

This clonotype occurred a few times. With a much larger clone just one base away, this may be a read error. Because it lacks the conserved phenylalanine or tryptophan at the end, this CDR3 is likely a read error. The chain employs TRBV7-3 and TRBJ2-3; 8 positions match TRBD2. The J segment lost 2 bases and the V segment lost 6 bases, leaving 4 bases of the junction unmatched. The CDR3 has 14 residues. The germline V gene has CDR1 SGHTA and CDR2 FQGTGA. CDR3 nucleotides: TGTGCCAGCAGATTAGCGGGGTACACAGATACGCAGTATCTT. Protein sequence: CASRLAGYTDTQYL.

This clonotype was seen more than once but under ten times. V usage is TRBV6-5 and J usage is TRBJ2-5; D is perhaps TRBD2 (5 bases). The germline V and J ends were trimmed by 2 bases and 9 bases, with 16 bases remaining between them. The CDR3 runs to 14 residues. CDR1 and CDR2 from the germline V gene are MNHEY and SVGAGI. As DNA, the CDR3 is TGTGCCAGCAGTTACGGAGGAGTCTCGGGTCCCCAGTACTTC. Translating it yields CASSYGGVSGPQYF.

The chain is built from TRBV20-1 and TRBJ2-5; 12 positions agree with TRBD2. Per germline, CDR1 DFQATT and CDR2 SNEGSKA (reference sequence). V was pared by 1 base and J by 4 bases, with 10 bases of the junction left unmatched. This CDR3 is 17 amino acids long. CDR3: CSARAKLTTSGRETQYF. In DNA, the CDR3 is TGCAGTGCTAGAGCTAAGCTGACGACTAGCGGGAGAGAGACCCAGTACTTC.

A few counts support this clonotype. This sequence joins TRBV7-9 and TRBJ2-5; D is ambiguous. The CDR3 totals 15 residues. In germline, CDR1 is SEHNR, CDR2 FQNEAQ (reference sequence). V shed 5 bases and J shed 1 base, with 14 bases lying between them. In DNA, the CDR3 is TGTGCCAGCAGCGTAGATAAAGGACCCCAAGAGACCCAGTACTTC. The encoded protein is CASSVDKGPQETQYF.

This chain joins TRBV5-5 and TRBJ1-1, with a weak D call TRBD1 (6 bases). Trimming pared 2 bases from V and 0 bases from J, leaving 20 bases between. CDR1 is SGHKS and CDR2 is YYEKEE in the germline V gene (reference sequence). This CDR3 spans 18 amino acids. The CDR3 sequence is CASSFRGGSAGLNTEAFF. For the CDR3, the DNA is TGTGCCAGCAGCTTTAGGGGGGGCAGCGCGGGCTTGAACACTGAAGCTTTCTTT. Looking up the rest from reference TRBV5-5 and TRBJ1-1 gives the full variable domain: DAGVTQSPTHLIKTRGQQVTLRCSPISGHKSVSWYQQVLGQGPQFIFQYYEKEERGRGNFPDRFSARQFPNYSSELNVNALLLGDSALYLCASSFRGGSAGLNTEAFFGQGTRLTVV.

This clonotype has a handful of counts. Because the CDR3 is missing its conserved closing phenylalanine or tryptophan, this is likely a read error. The DNA is left out, because the CDR3 cannot be placed on it with certainty; the CDR3 is given as TCRdb lists it. V usage is TRBV15 and J usage is TRBJ2-7. The CDR3 spans 8 residues, counting both ends. CDR1 LNHNV and CDR2 YYDKDF come from the germline V gene (reference sequence). The CDR3 loop reads CATSRDLA.

The chain has TRBV20-1 and TRBJ1-2; the D gene is possibly TRBD1 (5 bases). V dropped 5 bases and J dropped 6 bases, with 22 bases sitting between them. The CDR3 is 15 residues long. CDR1 and CDR2 (germline): DFQATT, SNEGSKA (reference sequence). CDR3 sequence: CSADWGEGIADGYTF. Written as DNA, the CDR3 is TGCAGTGCTGATTGGGGCGAGGGGATCGCGGATGGCTACACCTTC.

This rearrangement joins TRBV5-6 to TRBJ2-3; 9 bases match TRBD2. J lost 1 base, V lost 5 bases, and 8 bases had no gene match. There are 16 residues in the CDR3. Germline CDR1 and CDR2: SGHDT and YYEEEE. This CDR3 reads CASSRGASGGTDTQYF. DNA for the CDR3: TGTGCCAGCAGTCGGGGGGCTAGCGGGGGCACAGATACGCAGTATTTT.